This T cell receptor beta chain was identified during a study of shared clonotypes between healthy human individuals. General study results and limits: Rarefaction showed sorted-subset sequencing was incomplete despite large depth.

The naive CD8 fraction comprised CD45RO-negative cells positively selected for CCR7 and excluded terminally differentiated effector memory CD45RA+ cells. The study drew all its donors from Caucasian adults living in Nashville, Tennessee. Concerning this clone itself: Its antigen is not identified.

V was clipped by 1 base and J by 4 bases, with 8 bases between them. Germline V gene lookup returns CDR1 LGHNA and CDR2 YNFKEQ. The CDR3 is 13 residues long. Original data processing: Because ImmunoSEQ provided only junction sequences with no quality scores, the filtering differed. Measured with immunoSEQ multiplex PCR; TCRdb has only the in-frame clones, and not every one. The DNA was the basis for D and trimming; V, J and clone size are from that table. The sample carries some 2,000,000 clones, around 96% recorded once. The sequence was collected from a man between 18 and 29 years old in good health. Material for sequencing was naive CD8+ T cells sorted from blood. V is TRBV4-2 and J is TRBJ2-7, with a possible D match to TRBD2 (6 bases). CDR3 region: CASSQAAGYEQYF. CDR3 bases: TGTGCCAGCAGCCAAGCGGCGGGATACGAGCAGTACTTC.